These T cell receptor beta chains were read from a single sample in a study of T cell responses to AZD1222 COVID-19 vaccine. Assay: immunoSEQ multiplex PCR; the TCRdb copy retains only in-frame clones and omits some. The profile covers 140,000 to 150,000 clones, with about 89% appearing a single time and approximately 3% taken by the ten largest. Specimen: peripheral blood, collected on day 0 of MenACWY control vaccination. Every receptor here comes from an adult in good health. The CDR3 runs from the conserved cysteine through the conserved F or W. D genes are given only for firm matches. Size is omitted from some rows. Given values are once, few, many or a class for expanded clones.

TRBV11-3,.,.,TRBJ2-5,CASSRQSQETQYF,TGTGCCAGCAGCCGACAGTCCCAAGAGACCCAGTACTTC
TRBV18,.,.,TRBJ2-7,CASSPRRDGEQYF,TGTGCCAGCTCACCTCGGAGGGACGGCGAGCAGTACTTC
TRBV3-1/TRBV3-2,TRBD2,.,TRBJ2-1,CASSFSGGSYNEQFF,TGTGCCAGCAGCTTTAGCGGGGGCTCCTACAATGAGCAGTTCTTC
TRBV5-6,.,.,TRBJ1-1,CASSLRGGAFF,TGTGCCAGCAGCTTGAGAGGGGGAGCTTTCTTT
TRBV10-2,.,.,TRBJ1-5,CASRGAGRMNQPQHF,TGCGCCAGCAGAGGAGCAGGGAGGATGAATCAGCCCCAGCATTTT
TRBV19,.,once,TRBJ2-3,CASSPSLDTQYF,TGTGCCAGTAGTCCCAGTTTAGATACGCAGTATTTT
TRBV5-5,.,.,TRBJ1-1,CASSLALGTEAFF,TGTGCCAGCAGCTTGGCTCTCGGGACTGAAGCTTTCTTT
TRBV7-2,TRBD2,.,TRBJ2-2,CASSLLAGGSGELFF,TGTGCCAGCAGCTTATTAGCGGGAGGTAGCGGGGAGCTGTTTTTT
TRBV5-5,.,.,TRBJ1-5,CASSLSLSGVYSNQPQHF,TGTGCCAGCAGCTTGAGTCTCAGCGGAGTCTATAGCAATCAGCCCCAGCATTTT
TRBV5-4,TRBD1,.,TRBJ1-3,CASSFSGTGGNTIYF,TGTGCCAGCAGCTTCTCCGGGACAGGAGGAAACACCATATATTTT
TRBV4-1,.,.,TRBJ1-4,CASSQGRRTRGEKLFF,TGCGCCAGCAGCCAAGGTCGTAGGACTAGGGGTGAAAAACTGTTTTTT
TRBV6-6,TRBD2,.,TRBJ2-7,CASSYSSLAGYEQYF,TGTGCCAGCAGTTACTCGTCCCTAGCGGGTTACGAGCAGTACTTC
TRBV25-1,TRBD1,.,TRBJ1-1,CASSEWGGTGGIAFF,TGTGCCAGCAGTGAATGGGGCGGGACAGGGGGGATAGCTTTCTTT
TRBV5-6,.,.,TRBJ1-3,CASSRPEGGNTIYF,TGTGCCAGCAGCCGTCCCGAGGGTGGAAACACCATATATTTT
TRBV6-5,.,.,TRBJ1-5,CASSSSRGNQPQHF,TGTGCCAGCAGCTCTTCAAGGGGCAATCAGCCCCAGCATTTT
TRBV5-4,TRBD2,.,TRBJ2-1,CASSLERGGGREADEQFF,TGTGCCAGCAGCTTGGAACGGGGTGGCGGGAGGGAAGCCGATGAGCAGTTCTTC
TRBV25-1,TRBD1,.,TRBJ1-5,CASSGQGAGQPQHF,TGTGCCAGCAGCGGACAGGGGGCAGGTCAGCCCCAGCATTTT
TRBV3-1/TRBV3-2,.,.,TRBJ2-3,CASSQADTQYF,TGTGCCAGCAGCCAAGCGGATACGCAGTATTTT
TRBV6-5,.,.,TRBJ2-7,CASSRAGTTAYEQYF,TGTGCCAGCAGTAGAGCGGGGACAACCGCGTACGAGCAGTACTTC
TRBV19,.,.,TRBJ1-2,CASTGFVEYGYTF,TGTGCCAGTACCGGGTTTGTGGAGTATGGCTACACCTTC
TRBV15,.,.,TRBJ1-3,CATSPLRFSGNTIYF,TGTGCCACCAGTCCGTTGCGGTTTTCTGGAAACACCATATATTTT
TRBV11-1,.,.,TRBJ2-7,CASSPWGSYEQYF,TGTGCCAGCAGCCCATGGGGGAGCTACGAGCAGTACTTC
TRBV5-1,TRBD2,once,TRBJ2-1,CASSQWTSSYNEQFF,TGCGCCAGCAGCCAATGGACTAGCTCCTACAATGAGCAGTTCTTC
TRBV19,.,.,TRBJ2-1,CASSIWLPNNEQFF,TGTGCCAGTAGTATTTGGTTGCCTAACAATGAGCAGTTCTTC
TRBV24-1,TRBD2,.,TRBJ2-5,CATSGVRESGETQYF,TGTGCCACCAGTGGTGTGCGGGAGAGCGGAGAGACCCAGTACTTC
TRBV18,.,.,TRBJ1-3,CASSPGGRTGNTIYF,TGTGCCAGCTCACCAGGGGGCAGGACTGGAAACACCATATATTTT
TRBV7-3,.,.,TRBJ2-1,CASRNGNEQFF,TGTGCCAGCAGGAACGGAAATGAGCAGTTCTTC
TRBV2,.,once,TRBJ2-7,CASSELLQGTFEQYF,TGTGCCAGCAGTGAGTTGTTGCAGGGGACGTTCGAGCAGTACTTC
TRBV5-1,.,.,TRBJ1-2,CASSGGAIGGYTF,TGCGCCAGCAGCGGGGGGGCTATAGGTGGCTACACCTTC
TRBV3-1/TRBV3-2,.,.,TRBJ2-7,CASSQTGYEQYF,TGTGCCAGCAGCCAAACAGGCTACGAGCAGTACTTC
TRBV14,.,.,TRBJ2-5,CASSQDLYETQYF,TGTGCCAGCAGCCAAGATCTTTACGAGACCCAGTACTTC
TRBV29-1,.,.,TRBJ2-2,CSVWQMNTGELFF,TGCAGCGTTTGGCAGATGAACACCGGGGAGCTGTTTTTT
TRBV7-8,.,.,TRBJ1-5,CASSLETINGNQPQHF,TGTGCCAGCAGCTTAGAGACCATCAATGGCAATCAGCCCCAGCATTTT
TRBV7-3,.,.,TRBJ2-3,CASSLREADTQYF,TGTGCCAGCAGCTTAAGGGAGGCAGATACGCAGTATTTT
TRBV5-1,TRBD1,few,TRBJ1-2,CASSFLTGTYGYTF,TGCGCCAGCAGCTTTTTGACAGGGACCTATGGCTACACCTTC
TRBV27,.,.,TRBJ2-1,CASRTTPLKVRNEQFF,TGTGCCAGCAGAACTACGCCTCTTAAGGTGCGGAATGAGCAGTTCTTC
TRBV7-2,TRBD1,few,TRBJ2-7,CASSLGTGSSYEQYF,TGTGCCAGCAGCTTAGGGACAGGGAGCTCCTACGAGCAGTACTTC
TRBV19,.,.,TRBJ1-3,CASSPGISRSGNTIYF,TGTGCCAGTAGTCCCGGGATATCCCGCTCTGGAAACACCATATATTTT
TRBV4-1,TRBD1,.,TRBJ1-2,CASSHLTGEGYTF,TGCGCCAGCAGCCACCTGACAGGGGAGGGCTACACCTTC
TRBV29-1,TRBD2,.,TRBJ2-2,CSVAFGSGSSTGELFF,TGCAGCGTTGCGTTTGGTAGCGGGAGTAGCACCGGGGAGCTGTTTTTT
TRBV16,.,.,TRBJ1-2,CASSPPSSNYGYTF,TGTGCCAGCAGCCCCCCCTCCAGTAACTATGGCTACACCTTC
TRBV6-5,.,.,TRBJ1-1,CASSAAVGANTEAFF,TGTGCCAGCAGCGCGGCGGTAGGGGCAAACACTGAAGCTTTCTTT
TRBV27,TRBD1,.,TRBJ2-7,CASSAPGQGTYEQYF,TGTGCCAGCAGTGCCCCGGGACAGGGAACCTACGAGCAGTACTTC
TRBV7-8,TRBD2,.,TRBJ2-2,CASSSRRLAGVHTGELFF,TGTGCCAGCAGCTCCCGCCGACTAGCGGGAGTCCACACCGGGGAGCTGTTTTTT
TRBV12-3/TRBV12-4,TRBD2,.,TRBJ2-1,CASSFREGDEQFF,TGTGCCAGCAGTTTTCGGGAGGGGGATGAGCAGTTCTTC
TRBV12-5,.,.,TRBJ1-2,CASGLDSYGYTF,TGTGCTAGTGGTTTGGACAGCTATGGCTACACCTTC
TRBV10-3,.,.,TRBJ1-2,CAISESQPSNYGYTF,TGTGCCATCAGTGAGTCCCAGCCCTCTAACTATGGCTACACCTTC
TRBV9,TRBD2,.,TRBJ2-1,CASSVEGGGMGLASNEQFF,TGTGCCAGCAGCGTAGAGGGAGGTGGAATGGGACTAGCGAGTAATGAGCAGTTCTTC
TRBV19,.,.,TRBJ2-7,CASSTAVSYEQYF,TGTGCCAGTAGTACAGCGGTTTCCTACGAGCAGTACTTC
TRBV7-2,TRBD2,.,TRBJ2-1,CASRGTSVDEQFF,TGTGCCAGCAGGGGGACTAGTGTCGATGAGCAGTTCTTC
TRBV2,TRBD2,.,TRBJ2-1,CASSVRVGLAGGRSYNEQFF,TGTGCCAGCAGCGTTCGTGTAGGACTAGCGGGGGGGCGGTCCTACAATGAGCAGTTCTTC
TRBV2,.,.,TRBJ2-5,CASSLLETQYF,TGTGCCAGCAGCCTCTTAGAGACCCAGTACTTC
TRBV3-1/TRBV3-2,TRBD2,.,TRBJ2-5,CASSQDVNSGRGGIGETQYF,TGTGCCAGCAGCCAAGATGTTAATAGCGGGAGGGGTGGTATCGGGGAGACCCAGTACTTC